This T cell receptor (beta chain) was captured by sequencing in a study of OX40 agonist ivuxolimab in advanced cancers. Study background: Intravenous ivuxolimab at 0.01 to 10 mg/kg was given to patients every 2 weeks.

Trimming shortened V by 9 bases and J by 3 bases, and 18 bases separated the two germline ends. Germline CDR1 is LNHDA and CDR2 is SQIVND (reference sequence). This CDR3 comprises 15 residues. Only in-frame clones appear in the TCRdb table, and some are missing; sequencing was by immunoSEQ multiplex PCR. This sample has 45,000 or so clones, with around nine tenths found just once. This specimen consisted of CD4+ or CD8+ T cells sorted from blood, obtained in a trial of the OX40 agonist ivuxolimab. J is TRBJ2-1 and V is TRBV19; D remains unclear. This receptor was identified in an adult with an advanced solid tumor such as melanoma, head and neck, liver or kidney cancer. CDR3 loop: CASVGWGGGYNEQFF. CDR3 DNA sequence: TGTGCCAGCGTAGGGTGGGGTGGTGGCTACAATGAGCAGTTCTTC.